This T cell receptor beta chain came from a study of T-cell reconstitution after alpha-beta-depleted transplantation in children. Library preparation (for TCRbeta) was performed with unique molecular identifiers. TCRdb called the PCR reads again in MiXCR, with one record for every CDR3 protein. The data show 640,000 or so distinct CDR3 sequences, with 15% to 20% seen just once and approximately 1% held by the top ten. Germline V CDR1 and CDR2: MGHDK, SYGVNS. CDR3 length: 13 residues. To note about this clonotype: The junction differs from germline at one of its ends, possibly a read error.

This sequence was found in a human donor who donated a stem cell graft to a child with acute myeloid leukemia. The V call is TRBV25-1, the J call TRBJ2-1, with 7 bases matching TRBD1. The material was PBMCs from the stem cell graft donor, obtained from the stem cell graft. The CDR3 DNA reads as TGTGCCAGTGTGACAGGGATATACAATGACCAGTTCTTC. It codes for CASVTGIYNDQFF.